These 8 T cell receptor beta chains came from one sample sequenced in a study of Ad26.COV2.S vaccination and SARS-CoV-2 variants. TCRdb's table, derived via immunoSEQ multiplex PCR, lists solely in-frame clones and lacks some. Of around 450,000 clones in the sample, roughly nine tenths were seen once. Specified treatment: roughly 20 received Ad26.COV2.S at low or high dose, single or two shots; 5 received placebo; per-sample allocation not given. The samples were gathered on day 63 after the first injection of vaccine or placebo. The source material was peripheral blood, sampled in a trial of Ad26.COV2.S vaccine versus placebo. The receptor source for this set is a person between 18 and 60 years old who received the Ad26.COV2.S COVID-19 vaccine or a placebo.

The CDR3 protein is CASSQGQIYEQYF. CDR3 nucleotides: TGTGCCAGCAGCCAAGGTCAGATCTACGAGCAGTACTTC. The V call is TRBV14, the J call TRBJ2-7; D gene uncertain. CDR1 is SGHDN, CDR2 FVKESK, per germline. Trimming left V 1 base short and J 3 bases short, with 7 bases between. This CDR3 comprises 13 residues.

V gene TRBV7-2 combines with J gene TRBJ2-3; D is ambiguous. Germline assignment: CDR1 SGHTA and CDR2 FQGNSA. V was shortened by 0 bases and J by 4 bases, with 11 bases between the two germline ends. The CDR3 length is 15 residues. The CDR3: CASSLATAFPDTQYF. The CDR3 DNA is TGTGCCAGCAGCTTAGCCACAGCATTCCCAGATACGCAGTATTTT.

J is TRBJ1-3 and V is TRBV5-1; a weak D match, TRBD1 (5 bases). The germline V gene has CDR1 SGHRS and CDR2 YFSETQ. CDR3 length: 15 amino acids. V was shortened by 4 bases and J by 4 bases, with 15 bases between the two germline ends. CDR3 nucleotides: TGCGCCAGCAGCCTAACCATGGGACTCGGAAACACCATATATTTT. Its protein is CASSLTMGLGNTIYF.

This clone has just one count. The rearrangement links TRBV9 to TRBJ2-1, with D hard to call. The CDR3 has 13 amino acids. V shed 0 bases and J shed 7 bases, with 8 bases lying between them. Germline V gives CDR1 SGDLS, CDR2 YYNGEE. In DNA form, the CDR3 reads TGTGCCAGCAGCGTAGGGCCCGGGAATGAGCAGTTCTTC. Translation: CASSVGPGNEQFF.

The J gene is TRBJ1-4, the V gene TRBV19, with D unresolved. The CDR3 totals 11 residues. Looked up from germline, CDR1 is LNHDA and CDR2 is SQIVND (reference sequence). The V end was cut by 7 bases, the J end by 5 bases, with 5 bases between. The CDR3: CASIQNEKLFF. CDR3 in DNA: TGTGCCAGTATCCAGAATGAAAAACTGTTTTTT.

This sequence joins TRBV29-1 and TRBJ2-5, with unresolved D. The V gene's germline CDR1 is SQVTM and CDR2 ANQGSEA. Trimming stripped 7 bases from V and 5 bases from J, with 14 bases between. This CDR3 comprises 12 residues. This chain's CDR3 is CSALPPWETQYF. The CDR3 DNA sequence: TGCAGCGCGTTACCTCCTTGGGAGACCCAGTACTTC.

CDR3 sequence: CASSADRGSYNEQFF. The DNA of the CDR3 is TGTGCCAGCAGTGCGGACAGGGGCTCCTACAATGAGCAGTTCTTC. This chain connects TRBV2 to TRBJ2-1; 9 bases align to TRBD1. V lost 4 bases and J lost 0; bases outside the gene matches: 1. Germline values: CDR1 SNHLY, CDR2 FYNNEI. The CDR3 is 15 amino acids.

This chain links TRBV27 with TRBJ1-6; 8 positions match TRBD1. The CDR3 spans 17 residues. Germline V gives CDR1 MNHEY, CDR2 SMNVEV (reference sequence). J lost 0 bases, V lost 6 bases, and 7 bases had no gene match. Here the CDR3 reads CASSGQGGFSYNSPLHF. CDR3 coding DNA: TGTGCCAGCAGCGGACAGGGAGGGTTCTCCTATAATTCACCCCTCCACTTT.